A selection of T cell receptor beta chains follows, all from one sample in a study of blood T cell repertoires in COVID-19. Sequencing used immunoSEQ multiplex PCR; TCRdb keeps in-frame clones, though not all of them. The table records 150,000 to 200,000 clones, about 90% of them present only once. Sample: PBMCs or T cells enriched from blood (not recorded which). The source is a woman aged 50 to 60 who had recovered from COVID-19. The CDR3 runs from the conserved cysteine through the conserved F or W. D genes are given only for firm matches. Size tells how often a clone was seen (once, few, many) or the class of an expanded clone, and some rows leave it out.

>TRBJ2-7|.|TRBV5-1|.
CASSLRTFQASYEQYF
TGCGCCAGCAGCCTAAGGACTTTCCAAGCCTCCTACGAGCAGTACTTC
>TRBJ2-7|TRBD1|TRBV6-5|.
CASTVLGQGADEQYF
TGTGCCAGCACGGTTTTGGGACAGGGGGCCGACGAGCAGTACTTC
>TRBJ2-5|TRBD1|TRBV28|few
CASNLQGAPGETQYF
TGTGCCAGCAACCTACAGGGGGCGCCTGGAGAGACCCAGTACTTC
>TRBJ2-5|.|TRBV24-1|.
CATSDPFSGRETQYF
TGTGCCACCAGTGACCCCTTCTCGGGGAGAGAGACCCAGTACTTC
>TRBJ2-2|TRBD1|TRBV7-9|.
CATTPQGAGLNTGELFF
TGTGCCACCACCCCTCAGGGGGCTGGTTTGAACACCGGGGAGCTGTTTTTT
>TRBJ2-5|.|TRBV7-2|.
CASSLPGGMEVEETQYF
TGTGCCAGCAGCTTGCCCGGCGGGATGGAGGTGGAAGAGACCCAGTACTTC
>TRBJ2-1|.|TRBV18|.
CASSGGLYNEQFF
TGTGCCAGCTCGGGGGGACTGTACAATGAGCAGTTCTTC
>TRBJ1-4|TRBD1|TRBV4-2|.
CASSQGQGTTNEKLFF
TGTGCCAGCAGCCAGGGACAGGGAACAACTAATGAAAAACTGTTTTTT
>TRBJ2-1|.|TRBV7-2|.
CASSHDSGRDEQFF
TGTGCCAGCAGCCATGACAGTGGGCGCGATGAGCAGTTCTTC
>TRBJ2-7|TRBD2|TRBV7-9|.
CASSMGLAGVEQYF
TGTGCCAGCAGCATGGGACTAGCGGGAGTCGAGCAGTACTTC
>TRBJ2-3|TRBD2|TRBV4-1|.
CASSREGLTGTDTQYF
TGCGCCAGCAGCCGGGAGGGACTAACGGGCACAGATACGCAGTATTTT
>TRBJ1-2|.|TRBV13|.
CASSLLGADYGYTF
TGTGCCAGCAGCTTACTGGGGGCCGACTATGGCTACACCTTC
>TRBJ1-6|TRBD1|TRBV6-1|.
CASSEWGTGNSPLHF
TGTGCCAGCAGTGAATGGGGGACAGGGAATTCACCCCTCCACTTT
>TRBJ1-3|.|TRBV12-3/TRBV12-4|.
CASTPSSDTLPYF
TGTGCCAGCACCCCATCCTCTGACACGCTCCCCTATTTT
>TRBJ1-3|TRBD1|TRBV13|.
CASRLGQRSSGNTIYF
TGTGCCAGCAGATTGGGACAGCGAAGCTCTGGAAACACCATATATTTT
>TRBJ2-7|.|TRBV6-5|few
CASSYLSRSYEQYF
TGTGCCAGCAGTTATTTGTCGCGGTCCTACGAGCAGTACTTC
>TRBJ2-3|TRBD2|TRBV3-1/TRBV3-2|.
CASSARLATSTDTQYF
TGTGCCAGCAGCGCCCGACTAGCGACTAGCACAGATACGCAGTATTTT
>TRBJ2-7|.|TRBV30|.
CAWSPGLEGYEQYF
TGTGCCTGGAGCCCCGGTTTGGAGGGCTACGAGCAGTACTTC
>TRBJ2-1|.|TRBV27|few
CASSLRAPYNEQFF
TGTGCCAGCAGTTTAAGAGCCCCCTACAATGAGCAGTTCTTC
>TRBJ1-5|TRBD1|TRBV4-1|.
CASSQDVPGQGRLQPQHF
TGCGCCAGCAGCCAAGATGTGCCGGGACAGGGCCGTTTGCAGCCCCAGCATTTT
>TRBJ2-5|TRBD2|TRBV5-1|.
CASSLGSSGSSETQYF
TGCGCCAGCAGCTTGGGAAGTAGCGGGAGCAGTGAGACCCAGTACTTC
>TRBJ2-1|.|TRBV5-1|.
CASSFALAYNEQFF
TGCGCCAGCAGCTTTGCACTAGCCTACAATGAGCAGTTCTTC
>TRBJ2-2|TRBD2|TRBV7-6|.
CASSRASAGTGELFF
TGTGCCAGCAGCAGGGCCTCAGCGGGGACCGGGGAGCTGTTTTTT
>TRBJ1-1|.|TRBV24-1|.
CATSDLFGQGGAFF
TGTGCCACCAGTGATTTATTTGGGCAAGGGGGAGCTTTCTTT
>TRBJ1-6|TRBD1|TRBV6-5|.
CASRPSGTGHSPLHF
TGTGCCAGCAGACCGTCCGGGACAGGGCATTCACCCCTCCACTTT
>TRBJ1-5|.|TRBV5-6|.
CASSLDRATQPQHF
TGTGCCAGCAGCTTGGACAGGGCTACTCAGCCCCAGCATTTT
>TRBJ1-6|.|TRBV7-9|.
CASSSLARGYNSPLHF
TGTGCCAGCAGCTCCCTGGCAAGGGGGTATAATTCACCCCTCCACTTT
>TRBJ2-3|TRBD2|TRBV5-8|.
CASSLRLAGEGDTQYF
TGTGCCAGCAGCTTGCGTCTAGCGGGAGAGGGGGATACGCAGTATTTT
>TRBJ1-1|.|TRBV11-3|.
CASSLQGDEAFF
TGTGCCAGCAGCTTACAAGGGGATGAAGCTTTCTTT
>TRBJ2-3|.|TRBV7-9|.
CASSPPGFGTDTQYF
TGTGCCAGCAGCCCCCCCGGGTTTGGCACAGATACGCAGTATTTT
>TRBJ2-4|TRBD2|TRBV7-9|.
CASSLGVAGVSENIQYF
TGTGCCAGCAGCTTAGGAGTAGCGGGAGTGAGCGAAAACATTCAGTACTTC
>TRBJ1-2|.|TRBV28|.
CASNDRNYGYTF
TGTGCCAGCAACGACAGAAACTATGGCTACACCTTC
>TRBJ2-5|TRBD1|TRBV24-1|.
CATSDLSGGRETQYF
TGTGCCACCAGTGATTTGTCAGGGGGCAGGGAGACCCAGTACTTC
>TRBJ1-2|.|TRBV3-1/TRBV3-2|.
CASSQGWGTPYGYTF
TGTGCCAGCAGCCAAGGTTGGGGGACTCCATATGGCTACACCTTC
>TRBJ2-1|TRBD1|TRBV7-2|once
CASSQGTGQTLRLQFF
TGTGCCAGCAGCCAGGGGACAGGCCAGACTCTTCGTCTGCAGTTCTTC
>TRBJ1-3|TRBD1|TRBV7-8|.
CASSRDSSGNTIYF
TGTGCCAGCAGCAGGGACAGCTCTGGAAACACCATATATTTT
>TRBJ2-3|TRBD2|TRBV10-1|.
CASSEEGLAGNTQYF
TGCGCCAGCAGTGAGGAGGGACTAGCGGGAAATACGCAGTATTTT